These T cell receptor beta chains were read from a single sample in a study of cytomegalovirus exposure and HLA in healthy donors. The repertoire was sequenced with immunoSEQ multiplex PCR; TCRdb's copy has only in-frame clones and lacks some. The sample contains about 140,000 clones, approximately 85% of which appear only once. Sequencing was performed on PBMCs. Receptor source: a woman between 40 and 50 years old in good health and CMV-seronegative. The CDR3 runs from the conserved cysteine through the conserved F or W. The D gene is left open where the match is weak. Not every row has a clone size; where given, it reads once, few, many or a size class.

>NA|NA|TRBJ1-2|TRBV6-5
TGTGCCAGCAGTAAAAACGGGTTTCATGGCTACACCTTC
CASSKNGFHGYTF
>TRBD1|NA|TRBJ1-3|TRBV30
TGTGCCTTTGAGGGGGCGCGCGGAAACACCATATATTTT
CAFEGARGNTIYF
>NA|NA|TRBJ2-7|TRBV10-3
TGTGCCATCAGTGTCGGTTCCTACGAGCAGTACTTC
CAISVGSYEQYF
>TRBD2|few|TRBJ2-1|TRBV4-1
TGCGCCAGCAGCCAGATCCCGGGACTAGCGGGAAATGAGCAGTTCTTC
CASSQIPGLAGNEQFF
>NA|once|TRBJ1-4|TRBV19
TGTGCCAGTAGTATCGGACAGCCAGCAACTAATGAAAAACTGTTTTTT
CASSIGQPATNEKLFF
>TRBD1|once|TRBJ1-2|TRBV27
TGTGCCAGCAGTCCAGAGGACAGGGCAGGAGGCGGGGGCTACACCTTC
CASSPEDRAGGGGYTF
>TRBD1|NA|TRBJ1-4|TRBV10-3
TGTGCCATCACACCAGGGGGTGGTGAAAAACTGTTTTTT
CAITPGGGEKLFF
>NA|NA|TRBJ2-7|TRBV7-9
TGTTCCAGCAGCGCTATAATCCCAGGGCCCTACCGCTACGAGCAGTACTTC
CSSSAIIPGPYRYEQYF
>NA|NA|TRBJ2-3|TRBV29-1
TGCAGCGTTGAGTCCAACACAGATACGCAGTATTTT
CSVESNTDTQYF
>NA|NA|TRBJ1-2|TRBV5-1
TGCGCCAGCAGCTTGACTACAGGCCAAGGCTGGGGGCGCGTCTACACCTTC
CASSLTTGQGWGRVYTF
>TRBD2|NA|TRBJ2-7|TRBV29-1
TGCAGCGTTTCTAGGACTAGTTTCTACGAGCAGTACTTC
CSVSRTSFYEQYF
>NA|NA|TRBJ2-1|TRBV7-9
TGTGCCAGCAGCTTAGGCGGGGCAAATGAGCAGTTCTTC
CASSLGGANEQFF
>NA|few|TRBJ2-2|TRBV5-1
TGCGCCAGCAGCAGCTTCGGCGGGACCGCCGGGGAGCTGTTTTTT
CASSSFGGTAGELFF
>TRBD2|NA|TRBJ2-2|TRBV5-1
TGCGCCAGCACCCCACTAGCGGGAGGGACCGGGGAGCTGTTTTTT
CASTPLAGGTGELFF
>NA|NA|TRBJ2-1|TRBV30
TGTGCCTGGTCGGCGGGAATAGGGGATGAGCAGTTCTTC
CAWSAGIGDEQFF
>TRBD1|NA|TRBJ1-5|TRBV10-3
TGTGCCACCGGGGCCCAGGGGGGCAATCAGCCCCAGCATTTT
CATGAQGGNQPQHF
>TRBD2|NA|TRBJ2-2|TRBV6-1
TGTGCCAGCAGTGGAGCGGGAGGGCCGGTGACCGGGGAGCTGTTTTTT
CASSGAGGPVTGELFF